These 21 T cell receptor beta chains originate from one sample sequenced in a study of identical twins. A single record per CDR3 protein comes from TCRdb applying MiXCR to the 5' RACE reads. The sample lists roughly 720,000 distinct CDR3 sequences; about 20% were seen once. These data also featured in a second study, about T cells expressing NK-cell markers.

Sequenced: PBMCs. These receptors were taken from a woman between 18 and 29 years old in good health.

This clonotype appeared a single time. The chain has TRBV3-1 and TRBJ2-2; 16 bases are shared with TRBD2. The V and J ends lost 0 bases and 7 bases, in that order; junction bases with no gene match: 2. Germline-derived CDR1 and CDR2 are LGHDT and YNNKEL (reference sequence). CDR3 size: 17 residues. The CDR3 nucleotides are TGTGCCAGCAGCCAAGAAGGGACTAGCGGGGGGGTCGGGGAGCTGTTTTTT. It specifies CASSQEGTSGGVGELFF.

This clonotype was detected a few times. V is TRBV10-3 and J is TRBJ1-5; unclear D gene. The CDR3 covers 14 residues. The germline V gene has CDR1 ENHRY and CDR2 SYGVKD. V dropped 0 bases and J dropped 4 bases, with 7 bases sitting between them. The CDR3 DNA reads as TGTGCCATCAGTGAGTCTGTTTCAAATCAGCCCCAGCATTTT. This encodes CAISESVSNQPQHF.

In this sample, this clonotype turned up a few times. The chain combines TRBV7-9 with TRBJ1-1, with D possibly TRBD1 on 5 matching bases. The CDR3 extends over 15 amino acids. Trimming cost V 3 bases and J 0 bases, with 11 bases left between them. CDR1 and CDR2 from the germline V gene are SEHNR and FQNEAQ (reference sequence). The CDR3 coding sequence is TGTGCCAGCAGCTTGACAGCCTATATGAACACTGAAGCTTTCTTT. Translation: CASSLTAYMNTEAFF.

V is TRBV12-3 or TRBV12-4 and J is TRBJ2-5, with no clear D. V was pared by 6 bases and J by 1 base, with 9 bases between. The CDR3 has 13 amino acids. CDR3 in amino acids: CASRNRAQETQYF. The CDR3 DNA follows: TGTGCCAGCAGGAATAGAGCCCAAGAGACCCAGTACTTC.

This chain joins TRBV7-9 and TRBJ2-7; weak D call: TRBD2 (6 bases). CDR1 is SEHNR, CDR2 FQNEAQ, per germline (reference sequence). There are 15 residues in the CDR3. Trimming shortened V by 10 bases and J by 2 bases, and 21 bases separated the two germline ends. This chain's CDR3 is CAIRPPGGTPYEQYF. CDR3 coding DNA: TGTGCCATCCGACCCCCTGGGGGGACCCCCTACGAGCAGTACTTC.

The chain combines TRBV11-2 with TRBJ2-7; 8 nucleotides align to TRBD2. The ends lost 5 bases at V and 7 bases at J; junction bases unmatched: 10. Germline values: CDR1 SGHAT, CDR2 FQNNGV. This CDR3 comprises 14 residues. Written as DNA, the CDR3 is TGTGCCAGCAGCCACCCAGCGGGAGCGGGGGAGCAGTACTTC. Its translation: CASSHPAGAGEQYF.

The rearrangement joins TRBV4-3 to TRBJ1-6, with D uncertain. Germline assignment: CDR1 LGHNA and CDR2 YSLEER. V was trimmed by 0 bases and J by 9 bases, leaving 18 bases between them. The CDR3 runs 17 residues. CDR3 protein: CASSQESISGSGSPLHF. The CDR3 coding sequence is TGCGCCAGCAGCCAAGAGTCTATATCGGGGTCCGGTTCACCCCTCCACTTT.

The chain employs TRBV7-9 and TRBJ2-3; 8 bases match TRBD2. Germline CDR1 is SEHNR and CDR2 is FQNEAQ (reference sequence). CDR3 size: 15 residues. J lost 0 bases, V lost 5 bases, and 4 bases had no gene match. As DNA, the CDR3 is TGTGCCAGCAGCCGGGGGGGCACTAGCACAGATACGCAGTATTTT. This sequence encodes CASSRGGTSTDTQYF.

This clonotype has just a few counts. The chain carries TRBV7-9 and TRBJ1-2; unclear D gene. The CDR3 loop spans 11 amino acids. Germline V gene lookup returns CDR1 SEHNR and CDR2 FQNEAQ (reference sequence). The V end lost 3 bases, the J end lost 8 bases, and 7 bases lay between the germline ends. CDR3 region: CASSLLRGYTF. The CDR3 DNA is TGTGCCAGCAGCTTGTTACGGGGCTACACCTTC.

V gene TRBV20-1 combines with J gene TRBJ1-1; 9 bases are a match to TRBD1. The CDR3 length is 16 residues. The V gene end was trimmed by 3 bases and the J gene end by 3 bases; junction bases not matched to a gene: 11. The V gene's germline CDR1 is DFQATT and CDR2 SNEGSKA (reference sequence). The CDR3: CSASVQGARTYTEAFF. The CDR3, as DNA: TGCAGTGCTAGTGTACAGGGGGCCCGAACGTACACTGAAGCTTTCTTT.

This clonotype was counted a few times. This chain's CDR3 is CASSALPRDRGYNEQFF. CDR3 DNA: TGTGCCAGCAGCGCCCTGCCCCGGGACAGGGGCTACAATGAGCAGTTCTTC. The rearrangement links TRBV9 to TRBJ2-1; the match to TRBD1 covers 10 bases. CDR1 and CDR2 (germline): SGDLS, YYNGEE. CDR3 length: 17 residues. V shed 3 bases, J shed 3 bases, and the junction held 9 bases outside the gene matches.

CDR3 loop: CASSHENSGANVLTF. The CDR3 nucleotides read TGTGCCAGCAGCCACGAAAATTCTGGGGCCAACGTCCTGACTTTC. The V and J genes are TRBV5-6 and TRBJ2-6; D unclear. The CDR3 totals 15 residues. Trimming removed 4 bases at V and 1 base at J, with 9 bases between. The germline gives CDR1 SGHDT, CDR2 YYEEEE. The entire variable domain, with the rest obtained from reference TRBV5-6 and TRBJ2-6, is as follows: DAGVTQSPTHLIKTRGQQVTLRCSPKSGHDTVSWYQQALGQGPQFIFQYYEEEERQRGNFPDRFSGHQFPNYSSELNVNALLLGDSALYLCASSHENSGANVLTFGAGSRLTVL.

This clonotype was seen ten or more times. This chain links TRBV7-2 with TRBJ1-1, with unresolved D. CDR1 and CDR2 (germline): SGHTA, FQGNSA. Trimming stripped 5 bases from V and 2 bases from J, with 12 bases between. The CDR3 consists of 14 residues. The chain's CDR3 is CASSPSRGNTEAFF. CDR3 DNA: TGTGCCAGCAGCCCTAGTCGGGGAAACACTGAAGCTTTCTTT.

This clonotype was seen more than once but under ten times. The chain is built from TRBV5-1 and TRBJ2-7; D possibly corresponds to TRBD2 (5 bases). Germline values: CDR1 SGHRS, CDR2 YFSETQ. Deletions cut 0 bases from V and 3 bases from J, with 13 bases between. This CDR3 spans 15 amino acids. The CDR3 reads CASSLEPGWNYEQYF. The CDR3 nucleotides read TGCGCCAGCAGCTTGGAGCCGGGGTGGAACTACGAGCAGTACTTC.

This clonotype was seen only a few times. The chain has TRBV12-3 or TRBV12-4 and TRBJ1-6, with TRBD1 identical over 10 bases. The J segment lost 9 bases and the V segment lost 3 bases, leaving 5 bases of the junction unmatched. This CDR3 is built from 15 residues. The CDR3 spells CASSFRDRGFSPLHF. The CDR3 nucleotides read TGTGCCAGCAGTTTCCGGGACAGGGGATTTTCACCCCTCCACTTT.

This clonotype was seen only a few times. The chain uses TRBV5-1 and TRBJ1-2; D remains ambiguous. CDR1 is SGHRS and CDR2 is YFSETQ in the germline V gene. The CDR3 has 13 residues. Trimming cost V 4 bases and J 4 bases, with 11 bases left between them. CDR3 coding DNA: TGCGCCAGCAGCGATGGTCTTTTCTATGGCTACACCTTC. Translating gives CASSDGLFYGYTF.

This clonotype has a handful of counts. This chain uses TRBV29-1 with TRBJ2-1; D is possibly TRBD2 (5 bases). Germline V gene sequence: CDR1 SQVTM, CDR2 ANQGSEA. V was pared by 3 bases and J by 3 bases, with 9 bases between. This CDR3 region has 13 residues. The CDR3: CSVDSGGYNEQFF. CDR3 nucleotide sequence: TGCAGCGTTGACAGCGGTGGCTACAATGAGCAGTTCTTC.

This sequence joins TRBV20-1 and TRBJ2-1; 9 bases are a match to TRBD2. The CDR3 runs 20 residues. Germline loops: CDR1 DFQATT, CDR2 SNEGSKA (reference sequence). Trimming removed 3 bases from V and 9 bases from J; junction bases left unmatched: 27. The CDR3 loop reads CSARGPGREGLFDGWSEQFF. The DNA of the CDR3 is TGCAGTGCTAGGGGCCCTGGGCGGGAGGGCCTATTCGATGGCTGGTCTGAGCAGTTCTTC.

The chain combines TRBV20-1 with TRBJ2-7; perhaps TRBD2 as D (6 bases). This CDR3 spans 13 amino acids. Germline V gives CDR1 DFQATT, CDR2 SNEGSKA (reference sequence). The V end was cut by 3 bases, the J end by 7 bases, with 16 bases between. The CDR3 nucleotides are TGCAGTGCTAGCGTGGCGGGGCTACGGGAGCAGTACTTC. Protein sequence: CSASVAGLREQYF.

The chain carries TRBV7-9 and TRBJ1-4; 9 nucleotides line up with TRBD1. Trimming removed 5 bases from V and 8 bases from J; junction bases left unmatched: 6. This CDR3 has 14 residues. CDR1 is SEHNR and CDR2 is FQNEAQ in the germline V gene (reference sequence). CDR3 loop: CASSADRGLEKLFF. In DNA, the CDR3 is TGTGCCAGCAGCGCGGACAGGGGATTGGAAAAACTGTTTTTT.

This clonotype has only a few counts. The chain is built from TRBV5-1 and TRBJ2-7; perhaps D is TRBD1 or TRBD2 (5 bases each). The V and J ends lost 5 bases and 7 bases respectively, with 19 bases between them. The CDR3 is 14 amino acids. Germline V gene lookup returns CDR1 SGHRS and CDR2 YFSETQ. CDR3 nucleotide sequence: TGCGCCAGCAGATTTCGGGGCAATACGTTGGAGCAGTACTTC. Its translation: CASRFRGNTLEQYF.